This note documents a single T cell receptor beta chain sequence. Its specificity is unknown. Separate from the roughly 610-subject first cohort, the roughly 130-subject validation cohort was the one that the donors belonged to. The junction had 4 bases not matched to a gene; V was cut back by 2 bases and J by 4 bases. The CDR3 spans 14 residues. CDR1 is MDHEN, CDR2 SYDVKM, per germline. Data came from immunoSEQ multiplex PCR; TCRdb stores just in-frame clones and leaves some out. Here the sample spans roughly 300,000 clones, about nine tenths being singletons. This sample was included in a study of cytomegalovirus exposure and HLA in healthy donors. Findings of the study overall: The finding came from a later analysis; first-cohort TCR clusters tended to co-occur in the 95 to 150 validation repertoires.

Material for sequencing was PBMCs. The clonotype originates from a woman between 18 and 29 years old in good health and CMV-seronegative. This chain uses TRBV28 with TRBJ1-2; the match to TRBD1 covers 7 bases. The CDR3 loop reads CASSLQQGFYGYTF. CDR3 in DNA: TGTGCCAGCAGTTTACAACAGGGGTTCTATGGCTACACCTTC.